The 21 T cell receptor beta chains in this list originate from one sample, sequenced in a study of T cell changes during pregnancy in multiple sclerosis. TCRdb keeps only in-frame clones here, not all; method: immunoSEQ multiplex PCR. The sample lists 65,000 to 90,000 clones, 91% occurring once. The material sequenced was PBMCs, taken in the first trimester of pregnancy. Receptor source: a female donor in good health, serving as a control in a pregnancy study. Some clones in this sample may be carry-over from other donors' samples.

This clone has a single count. This sequence joins TRBV5-6 and TRBJ2-2, with TRBD2 matching over 8 bases. This CDR3 comprises 15 residues. Germline CDR1 is SGHDT and CDR2 is YYEEEE. V lost 4 bases, J lost 7 bases, and 9 bases stayed unmatched. The CDR3 coding sequence is TGTGCCAGCAGCCCGGGGGGGGGACGGAACGGGGAGCTGTTTTTT. It codes for CASSPGGGRNGELFF.

This sequence joins TRBV27 and TRBJ2-5; a weak D match, TRBD1 (5 bases). The CDR3 totals 14 residues. CDR1 is MNHEY and CDR2 is SMNVEV in the germline V gene (reference sequence). V was clipped by 5 bases and J by 1 base, with 11 bases between them. This chain's CDR3 is CASSPYRLQETQYF. The CDR3 DNA is TGTGCCAGCAGTCCCTACAGGCTCCAAGAGACCCAGTACTTC.

The rearrangement joins TRBV5-1 to TRBJ1-1, with TRBD1 as a possible D gene (5 bases). This CDR3 is built from 12 residues. The V end was cut by 2 bases, the J end by 8 bases, with 10 bases between. In germline, CDR1 is SGHRS, CDR2 YFSETQ. The CDR3 bases are TGCGCCAGCAGCTTATACAGGAGCGAAGCTTTCTTT. It translates to CASSLYRSEAFF.

J is TRBJ2-7 and V is TRBV19; no reliable D call. The CDR3 runs 13 residues. The V end was cut by 4 bases, the J end by 6 bases, with 13 bases between. CDR1 and CDR2 from the germline V gene are LNHDA and SQIVND (reference sequence). CDR3: CASSNPDTPEQYF. The CDR3, as DNA: TGTGCCAGTAGTAACCCCGACACCCCCGAGCAGTACTTC.

J is TRBJ2-5 and V is TRBV7-6, with TRBD1 as a possible D gene (5 bases). Germline CDR1 SGHVS, CDR2 FNYEAQ. The V and J ends lost 0 bases and 2 bases respectively, with 10 bases between them. This CDR3 comprises 15 residues. Written as DNA, the CDR3 is TGTGCCAGCAGCTTAGCGACGGCAGGGCAAGAGACCCAGTACTTC. It codes for CASSLATAGQETQYF.

V and J are TRBV7-2 and TRBJ2-3; 7 positions match TRBD2. Germline V gene sequence: CDR1 SGHTA, CDR2 FQGNSA. Trimming took 7 bases from V and 6 from J; bases not matched to a gene: 10. This CDR3 is 14 amino acids long. The CDR3, as DNA: TGTGCCAGCAAAGCATCGGGGGGTAGGGATACGCAGTATTTT. Residues: CASKASGGRDTQYF.

The gene calls are TRBV7-2 and TRBJ2-7, with 12 nucleotides matching TRBD2. V was pared by 8 bases and J by 3 bases, with 5 bases of the junction left unmatched. The CDR3 sequence is 14 residues long. From germline, CDR1 is SGHTA and CDR2 FQGNSA. The CDR3 DNA reads as TGTGCCAGCCGCCTAGCGGGAGGGCACTACGAGCAGTACTTC. Translation gives CASRLAGGHYEQYF.

This sequence joins TRBV28 and TRBJ1-5; 8 nucleotides match TRBD1. Trimming took 7 bases from V and 5 from J; bases not matched to a gene: 10. Looked up from germline, CDR1 is MDHEN and CDR2 is SYDVKM. The CDR3 extends over 15 amino acids. The CDR3 region is CASNPGGQGYQPQHF. The CDR3 coding sequence is TGTGCCAGCAACCCCGGCGGACAGGGCTATCAGCCCCAGCATTTT. The complete variable domain, with remaining parts taken from reference TRBV28 and TRBJ1-5, reads DVKVTQSSRYLVKRTGEKVFLECVQDMDHENMFWYRQDPGLGLRLIYFSYDVKMKEKGDIPEGYSVSREKKERFSLILESASTNQTSMYLCASNPGGQGYQPQHFGDGTRLSIL.

The J gene is TRBJ1-2, the V gene TRBV7-9, with D maybe TRBD1 (6 bases). Trimming shortened V by 2 bases and J by 7 bases, and 17 bases separated the two germline ends. The CDR3 consists of 15 residues. Germline CDR1 SEHNR, CDR2 FQNEAQ (reference sequence). The CDR3 nucleotides read TGTGCCAGCAGCTTACAGCAAACAGGGTGGAGTGGCTACACCTTC. Its protein product is CASSLQQTGWSGYTF. The full variable domain, in which reference TRBV7-9 and TRBJ1-2 provide the parts outside the CDR3, is DTGVSQNPRHKITKRGQNVTFRCDPISEHNRLYWYRQTLGQGPEFLTYFQNEAQLEKSRLLSDRFSAERPKGSFSTLEIQRTEQGDSAMYLCASSLQQTGWSGYTFGSGTRLTVV.

The DNA of the CDR3 is TGTGCCAGTAGGGGGGCAGGTCAGCCCCAGCATTTT. Translating it yields CASRGAGQPQHF. The chain links TRBV19 to TRBJ1-5, with D maybe TRBD1 (6 bases). The CDR3 totals 12 residues. Germline V lookup: CDR1 LNHDA, CDR2 SQIVND (reference sequence). V gave up 6 bases and J gave up 6 bases, with 9 bases separating them.

The chain couples TRBV29-1 to TRBJ2-1; 7 bases map to TRBD2. V trimming: 1 base; J trimming: 8 bases; junction bases outside the gene matches: 5. Germline loops: CDR1 SQVTM, CDR2 ANQGSEA. CDR3 length equals 13 residues. CDR3 nucleotide sequence: TGCAGCGTTGAAGGGGGAGGGATCGATGAGCAGTTCTTC. Its protein is CSVEGGGIDEQFF.

This clone has just one count. The CDR3 coding sequence is TGTGCCAGCAGCTTAGCTAGCGGGCCCTTGAGCTCCTACAATGAGCAGTTCTTC. Amino acids: CASSLASGPLSSYNEQFF. The chain links TRBV7-2 to TRBJ2-1, with 7 positions matching TRBD2. The CDR3 extends over 18 amino acids. Germline trimming cut 0 bases from V and 0 bases from J; bases unmatched to any gene: 8. CDR1 and CDR2 (germline): SGHTA, FQGNSA.

The CDR3 DNA sequence: TGTGCCAGCAGTCCCCGGGGGAGGGTTAGAACAGATACGCAGTATTTT. It codes for CASSPRGRVRTDTQYF. The chain uses TRBV27 and TRBJ2-3; 7 positions match TRBD2. The germline V gene encodes CDR1 MNHEY and CDR2 SMNVEV (reference sequence). J was trimmed by 3 bases and V by 5 bases; bases with no gene match: 11. CDR3 size: 16 residues.

This clone was seen just once. The chain recombines TRBV5-8 with TRBJ1-2; TRBD1 is a possible D gene (5 bases). CDR1 and CDR2 from the germline V gene are SGHTS and YDEGEE. The CDR3 extends over 12 amino acids. The V end was cut by 1 base, the J end by 9 bases, with 10 bases between. The CDR3, as DNA: TGTGCCAGCAGCTTGCCAGGGATAAGCTACACCTTC. Amino acid sequence: CASSLPGISYTF.

This chain links TRBV7-2 with TRBJ2-1; D possibly corresponds to TRBD2 (6 bases). Germline CDR1 is SGHTA and CDR2 is FQGNSA. The V and J ends lost 4 bases and 4 bases respectively, with 14 bases between them. The CDR3 is 15 residues long. This CDR3 is CASSSGASAYNEQFF. The CDR3 nucleotides are TGTGCCAGCAGCTCTGGGGCTAGCGCGTACAATGAGCAGTTCTTC.

This chain joins TRBV7-9 and TRBJ2-1, with a possible D match to TRBD2 (6 bases). This CDR3 has 16 amino acids. The V end was cut by 1 base, the J end by 7 bases, with 17 bases between. The germline gives CDR1 SEHNR, CDR2 FQNEAQ (reference sequence). The CDR3 DNA reads as TGTGCCAGCAGCTTAGGGGGGTTAGCGGCAATTAATGAGCAGTTCTTC. Amino acids: CASSLGGLAAINEQFF.

J is TRBJ1-5 and V is TRBV7-8; D possibly corresponds to TRBD1 (5 bases). Trimming took off 1 base at V and 2 bases at J, with 21 bases between the two ends. CDR1 SGHVS and CDR2 FQNEAQ come from the germline V gene. The CDR3 runs to 19 residues. CDR3 sequence reads: CASSLGAVSGTIGNQPQHF. CDR3 DNA sequence: TGTGCCAGCAGCTTAGGAGCTGTTTCGGGGACTATTGGCAATCAGCCCCAGCATTTT.

CDR3 in amino acids: CASSLDLPPTYEQYF. The CDR3 bases are TGTGCCAGCAGCTTAGACCTTCCTCCCACTTACGAGCAGTACTTC. The gene calls are TRBV7-6 and TRBJ2-7; no clear D gene. There are 15 residues in the CDR3. Per germline, CDR1 SGHVS and CDR2 FNYEAQ. V was clipped by 1 base and J by 4 bases, with 14 bases between them.

This clone was recorded once. V is TRBV27 and J is TRBJ1-2; D possibly corresponds to TRBD1 (5 bases). CDR3 size: 12 residues. Germline values: CDR1 MNHEY, CDR2 SMNVEV (reference sequence). Trimming took 8 bases from V and 1 from J, leaving 8 bases between them. CDR3 in amino acids: CASGRVNYGYTF. CDR3 DNA: TGTGCCAGCGGCAGGGTTAACTATGGCTACACCTTC.

The rearrangement links TRBV4-1 to TRBJ1-4; D is unclear. The V gene lost 5 bases and the J gene lost 8 bases, with 12 bases spanning the gap. The V gene's germline CDR1 is MGHRA and CDR2 YSYEKL. The CDR3 runs to 13 residues. CDR3 in amino acids: CASSKMYSEKLFF. DNA for the CDR3: TGCGCCAGCAGCAAGATGTACAGCGAAAAACTGTTTTTT.

The V and J genes are TRBV5-1 and TRBJ1-4; D possibly corresponds to TRBD1 (6 bases). The CDR3 loop spans 12 amino acids. V lost 4 bases and J 8 bases, leaving 9 bases between the germline ends. From germline, CDR1 is SGHRS and CDR2 YFSETQ. This CDR3 is CASSRGGEKLFF. DNA of the CDR3: TGCGCCAGCAGCAGGGGGGGGGAAAAACTGTTTTTT.